These T cell receptor beta chains were read from a single sample in a study of cytomegalovirus exposure and HLA in healthy donors. The repertoire was sequenced with immunoSEQ multiplex PCR; TCRdb's copy has only in-frame clones and lacks some. The repertoire holds 100,000 to 150,000 clones, with over 75% as singletons. Material for sequencing was PBMCs. Receptors originate from a male donor in good health and CMV-seropositive. Both conserved end residues are part of each CDR3. A D gene is named only where the DNA matches it firmly. Not every row has a clone size; where given, it reads once, few, many or a size class.

j_call: TRBJ1-2
d_call: TRBD1
v_call: TRBV7-2
clone_size: few
cdr3_length: 17
cdr3_aa: CASSLSGQGANDYGYTF
cdr3_nt: TGTGCCAGCAGCTTGTCCGGACAGGGGGCGAACGACTATGGCTACACCTTC

j_call: TRBJ1-4
d_call: TRBD1
v_call: TRBV10-3
clone_size: NA
cdr3_length: 18
cdr3_aa: CAISDSGQGEITYEKLFF
cdr3_nt: TGTGCCATCAGTGACAGCGGACAGGGAGAAATAACGTATGAAAAACTGTTTTTT

j_call: TRBJ2-5
d_call: TRBD2
v_call: TRBV18
clone_size: once
cdr3_length: 15
cdr3_aa: CASSRLAGYQETQYF
cdr3_nt: TGTGCCAGCTCACGCCTAGCGGGGTACCAAGAGACCCAGTACTTC

j_call: TRBJ2-3
d_call: NA
v_call: TRBV5-1
clone_size: NA
cdr3_length: 15
cdr3_aa: CASSLDPSSTDTQYF
cdr3_nt: TGCGCCAGCAGCTTGGATCCGTCTAGCACAGATACGCAGTATTTT

j_call: TRBJ2-2
d_call: TRBD2
v_call: TRBV7-8
clone_size: few
cdr3_length: 15
cdr3_aa: CALGLAGINTGELFF
cdr3_nt: TGTGCCCTCGGGCTAGCGGGGATTAACACCGGGGAGCTGTTTTTT

j_call: TRBJ2-3
d_call: TRBD2
v_call: TRBV7-9
clone_size: few
cdr3_length: 16
cdr3_aa: CSSSSWGLAVPDTQYF
cdr3_nt: TGTTCCAGCAGCTCATGGGGACTAGCGGTCCCAGATACGCAGTATTTT

j_call: TRBJ2-7
d_call: NA
v_call: TRBV28
clone_size: NA
cdr3_length: 14
cdr3_aa: CASLGATPPYEQYF
cdr3_nt: TGTGCCAGCTTGGGGGCTACACCCCCCTACGAGCAGTACTTC

j_call: TRBJ2-7
d_call: NA
v_call: TRBV2
clone_size: NA
cdr3_length: 14
cdr3_aa: CATQPAWTVYEQYF
cdr3_nt: TGTGCCACCCAGCCCGCGTGGACAGTCTACGAGCAGTACTTC

j_call: TRBJ2-1
d_call: TRBD2
v_call: TRBV9
clone_size: NA
cdr3_length: 14
cdr3_aa: CASSTTSGYNEQFF
cdr3_nt: TGTGCCAGCAGCACTACTAGCGGGTACAATGAGCAGTTCTTC

j_call: TRBJ1-5
d_call: TRBD1
v_call: TRBV28
clone_size: NA
cdr3_length: 17
cdr3_aa: CASRFGGGQGASQPQHF
cdr3_nt: TGTGCCAGCAGATTTGGTGGAGGACAGGGCGCGTCCCAGCCCCAGCATTTT

j_call: TRBJ2-7
d_call: TRBD1
v_call: TRBV13
clone_size: NA
cdr3_length: 13
cdr3_aa: CASSLRGQYEQYF
cdr3_nt: TGTGCCAGCAGCTTAAGGGGGCAATACGAGCAGTACTTC

j_call: TRBJ1-6
d_call: TRBD1
v_call: TRBV25-1
clone_size: NA
cdr3_length: 15
cdr3_aa: CASRIGTGWHSPLHF
cdr3_nt: TGTGCCAGCAGGATTGGGACAGGGTGGCATTCACCCCTCCACTTT